One sample yielded the 31 T cell receptor beta chains listed below, sequenced in a study of CD8 T cells in Susac syndrome. RNA, at about 0.45 to 1 ug, was reverse transcribed with random hexamers. TCRdb ran MiXCR on the immunoSEQ multiplex PCR reads and lists one entry per CDR3 protein. The table has over 150,000 distinct CDR3 sequences, around 95% seen once. Sequencing used CD4+ T cells from PBMCs. The receptors shown here come from a human donor with Susac syndrome.

This rearrangement joins TRBV7-8 to TRBJ2-7, with D possibly being TRBD2 (6 bases). V lost 1 base and J 2 bases, leaving 9 bases between the germline ends. CDR1 is SGHVS, CDR2 FQNEAQ, per germline. The CDR3 extends over 14 amino acids. In DNA, the CDR3 is TGTGCCAGCAGCTTAGGTGGAGGGACCTACGAGCAGTACTTC. Translated: CASSLGGGTYEQYF.

V gene TRBV3-1 combines with J gene TRBJ1-2; 9 bases line up with TRBD1. The trim removed 3 bases at V and 10 bases at J, leaving 6 bases unmatched. Germline V gene lookup returns CDR1 LGHDT and CDR2 YNNKEL (reference sequence). The CDR3 sequence is 13 residues long. The CDR3: CASSHGQGRDYTF. The CDR3 DNA is TGTGCCAGCAGCCACGGACAGGGGAGGGACTACACCTTC. Full variable domain (missing parts from reference TRBV3-1 and TRBJ1-2): DTAVSQTPKYLVTQMGNDKSIKCEQNLGHDTMYWYKQDSKKFLKIMFSYNNKELIINETVPNRFSPKSPDKAHLNLHINSLELGDSAVYFCASSHGQGRDYTFGSGTRLTVV.

The CDR3 loop is CASSPTYRFREQYF. The CDR3 nucleotides are TGTGCCAGCAGCCCGACGTACCGTTTTAGGGAGCAGTACTTC. The V call is TRBV7-2, the J call TRBJ2-7; D not certain. Between the trimmed V and J ends, which lost 5 bases and 7 bases, there was a span of 18 bases. The CDR3 totals 14 residues. Germline CDR1 and CDR2: SGHTA and FQGNSA.

This CDR3 reads CASSLSTGDTEAFF. Here the CDR3 DNA reads TGTGCCAGCAGTCTCTCGACAGGGGACACTGAAGCTTTCTTT. The chain recombines TRBV12-3 or TRBV12-4 with TRBJ1-1, with TRBD1 matching over 8 bases. The J segment lost 3 bases and the V segment lost 5 bases, leaving 5 bases of the junction unmatched. This CDR3 region has 14 residues.

V usage is TRBV7-9 and J usage is TRBJ2-1, with D hard to call. CDR1 and CDR2 (germline): SEHNR, FQNEAQ (reference sequence). This CDR3 is 12 amino acids long. Trimming pared 1 base from V and 10 bases from J, leaving 8 bases between. The CDR3 region has the DNA TGTGCCAGCAGCTTAGTGAGCCGAGAGCAGTTCTTC. Amino acid sequence: CASSLVSREQFF.

The V and J genes are TRBV24-1 and TRBJ1-4; no firm D call. The V gene's germline CDR1 is KGHDR and CDR2 SFDVKD. V was clipped by 2 bases and J by 8 bases, with 5 bases between them. This CDR3 has 12 amino acids. The CDR3 sequence: CATSDSREKLFF. The CDR3 DNA sequence: TGTGCCACCAGTGATTCCAGGGAAAAACTGTTTTTT.

The rearrangement links TRBV9 to TRBJ2-1; TRBD2 matches 12 bases. There are 17 residues in the CDR3. Trimming cost V 4 bases and J 2 bases; bases outside gene matches: 7. Germline V gene lookup returns CDR1 SGDLS and CDR2 YYNGEE. The CDR3 DNA follows: TGTGCCAGCAGCCCGGGGACTAGCGGGTGGACCTACAATGAGCAGTTCTTC. Translation: CASSPGTSGWTYNEQFF.

This clonotype appeared once. The rearrangement uses TRBV19 and TRBJ2-6; TRBD2 matches 12 bases. Germline values: CDR1 LNHDA, CDR2 SQIVND (reference sequence). This CDR3 is 17 amino acids long. V trimming: 5 bases; J trimming: 2 bases; junction bases outside the gene matches: 4. The DNA for the CDR3 is TGTGCCAGTAGTTCAAGGACTAGCGGGGCTGGGGCCAACGTCCTGACTTTC. This translates into CASSSRTSGAGANVLTF.

The V call is TRBV7-3, the J call TRBJ2-2; no definite D call. The CDR3 sequence is 11 residues long. Per the germline V gene, CDR1 is SGHTA and CDR2 is FQGTGA. The germline V and J ends were trimmed by 11 bases and 6 bases, with 10 bases remaining between them. Here the CDR3 DNA reads TGTGCCTCCGGTCCGCCCGGGGAGCTGTTTTTT. Protein product: CASGPPGELFF.

The chain is built from TRBV27 and TRBJ1-3; no reliable D call. Per the germline V gene, CDR1 is MNHEY and CDR2 is SMNVEV (reference sequence). The CDR3 contains 13 residues. Trimming took off 6 bases at V and 1 base at J, with 7 bases between the two ends. The CDR3 nucleotides are TGTGCCAGCAGCCGGAATTCTGGAAACACCATATATTTT. Its translation is CASSRNSGNTIYF.

The rearrangement uses TRBV5-5 and TRBJ2-7; TRBD1 or TRBD2 may be the D gene (5 bases each). CDR3 length equals 15 residues. Deletions cut 3 bases from V and 0 bases from J, with 13 bases between. Germline assignment: CDR1 SGHKS and CDR2 YYEKEE (reference sequence). CDR3 sequence: CASSSGPGSSYEQYV. CDR3 coding DNA: TGTGCCAGCAGCTCCGGACCAGGGAGCTCCTACGAGCAGTACGTC.

This chain connects TRBV20-1 to TRBJ2-3; 8 nucleotides agree with TRBD1. The germline CDR1 and CDR2 sequences are DFQATT and SNEGSKA (reference sequence). The CDR3 consists of 16 residues. The V segment lost 5 bases and the J segment 5 bases; nucleotides outside the gene matches: 15. CDR3 sequence: CSAGMTGVKAGDTQYF. The CDR3 DNA follows: TGCAGTGCTGGAATGACAGGGGTGAAAGCGGGAGATACGCAGTATTTT.

The chain combines TRBV9 with TRBJ2-5, with D possibly TRBD1 on 6 matching bases. V lost 3 bases, J lost 2 bases, and 14 bases lay in between. Germline CDR1 SGDLS, CDR2 YYNGEE. This CDR3 is built from 15 residues. The CDR3 sequence is CASSARGDKQETQYF. DNA of the CDR3: TGTGCCAGCAGCGCGAGAGGGGACAAACAAGAGACCCAGTACTTC.

V usage is TRBV6-5 and J usage is TRBJ2-5; TRBD1 aligns across 9 bases. Germline lookup yields CDR1 MNHEY and CDR2 SVGAGI. J gave up 5 bases and V 5 bases, and 9 bases lay outside the gene matches. CDR3 size: 15 residues. This CDR3 reads CASSPTYRGRETQYF. CDR3 in DNA: TGTGCCAGCAGTCCGACGTACAGGGGGCGGGAGACCCAGTACTTC.

The J gene is TRBJ1-1, the V gene TRBV9; 9 positions match TRBD1. This CDR3 has 13 residues. The junction had 7 bases not matched to a gene; V was cut back by 3 bases and J by 10 bases. Per germline, CDR1 SGDLS and CDR2 YYNGEE. In nucleotides, the CDR3 is TGTGCCAGCAGCGGATCCGGGACAGGGACAGCTTTCTTT. It is translated as CASSGSGTGTAFF.

This sequence joins TRBV28 and TRBJ2-7; 8 bases align to TRBD2. The V gene's germline CDR1 is MDHEN and CDR2 SYDVKM. CDR3 length: 15 residues. With V trimmed by 7 bases and J by 0 bases, 8 bases remained unmatched. CDR3: CASMGREGLSYEQYF. Here the CDR3 DNA reads TGTGCCAGCATGGGACGGGAGGGCCTCTCCTACGAGCAGTACTTC.

The rearrangement uses TRBV2 and TRBJ2-1; TRBD1 aligns across 8 bases. The germline V gene has CDR1 SNHLY and CDR2 FYNNEI. The junction had 6 bases not matched to a gene; V was cut back by 4 bases and J by 16 bases. The CDR3 loop spans 11 amino acids. CDR3 coding DNA: TGTGCCAGCAGTGGGGGGACAGGTCAATTCTTC. Residues: CASSGGTGQFF. Based on the CDR3 plus reference TRBV2 and TRBJ2-1, the full variable domain is EPEVTQTPSHQVTQMGQEVILRCVPISNHLYFYWYRQILGQKVEFLVSFYNNEISEKSEIFDDQFSVERPDGSNFTLKIRSTKLEDSAMYFCASSGGTGQFFGPGTRLTVL.

The chain employs TRBV28 and TRBJ2-2; TRBD2 matches 7 bases. CDR3 length: 15 amino acids. The germline CDR1 and CDR2 sequences are MDHEN and SYDVKM. Losses at the gene ends were 7 bases for V and 7 bases for J; bases not matched to a gene: 12. CDR3 in amino acids: CASTGGSTGGGELFF. The CDR3 coding sequence is TGTGCCAGCACGGGGGGAAGCACCGGAGGCGGGGAGCTGTTTTTT.

The V gene is TRBV6-2 or TRBV6-3, the J gene TRBJ2-5; weak D call: TRBD1 (5 bases). CDR3 size: 13 residues. The ends were cut back, 5 bases at V and 2 bases at J, with 9 bases in the middle. Germline V gene sequence: CDR1 MNHEY, CDR2 SVGEGT. Written as DNA, the CDR3 is TGTGCCAGCAGTGACCAGGGTCAAGAGACCCAGTACTTC. This translates into CASSDQGQETQYF.

CDR3 amino acids: CASRQTSTTDTQYF. CDR3 coding DNA: TGTGCCAGCAGACAGACTAGTACCACAGATACGCAGTATTTT. The rearrangement joins TRBV6-5 to TRBJ2-3; TRBD2 is a possible D gene (6 bases). Deletions cut 6 bases from V and 2 bases from J, with 12 bases between. The CDR3 is 14 residues long. Germline-derived CDR1 and CDR2 are MNHEY and SVGAGI.

The genes are TRBV13 and TRBJ2-1, with 8 bases fitting TRBD2. Germline CDR1 and CDR2: PRHDT and FYEKMQ (reference sequence). This CDR3 has 12 amino acids. Losses at the gene ends were 4 bases for V and 13 bases for J; bases not matched to a gene: 6. Here the CDR3 reads CASSSPTSVQFF. The CDR3 DNA follows: TGTGCCAGCAGCTCCCCGACTAGCGTACAGTTCTTC.

The chain recombines TRBV29-1 with TRBJ1-1; D gene ambiguous. This CDR3 region has 13 residues. V was trimmed by 4 bases and J by 2 bases, leaving 11 bases between them. Per germline, CDR1 SQVTM and CDR2 ANQGSEA. The CDR3 loop reads CSVVSPINTEAFF. CDR3 nucleotides: TGCAGCGTTGTCAGCCCTATCAACACTGAAGCTTTCTTT.

This clonotype was detected only once. The gene calls are TRBV5-1 and TRBJ1-1, with a possible D match to TRBD1 (5 bases). The V and J ends lost 6 bases and 0 bases respectively, with 12 bases between them. Germline CDR1 is SGHRS and CDR2 is YFSETQ. The CDR3 has 14 amino acids. CDR3 in amino acids: CASNRDGLNTEAFF. For the CDR3, the DNA is TGCGCCAGCAACCGGGACGGATTGAACACTGAAGCTTTCTTT.

V gene TRBV7-3 combines with J gene TRBJ2-1; TRBD2 agrees at 9 bases. Germline loops: CDR1 SGHTA, CDR2 FQGTGA. With 4 bases clipped from V and 0 bases from J, the junction kept 4 bases outside the gene matches. The CDR3 totals 16 residues. This CDR3 is CASSWSGGNSYNEQFF. The CDR3 DNA reads as TGTGCCAGCAGCTGGAGCGGGGGGAACTCCTACAATGAGCAGTTCTTC.

The J gene is TRBJ2-7, the V gene TRBV20-1; D remains unclear. Germline V gene sequence: CDR1 DFQATT, CDR2 SNEGSKA (reference sequence). This CDR3 is 13 amino acids long. The V gene lost 2 bases and the J gene lost 3 bases, with 11 bases spanning the gap. The CDR3 DNA reads TGCAGTGCTAGAAGGCAACTCGGCTACGAGCAGTACTTC. It encodes CSARRQLGYEQYF.

The chain has TRBV12-3 or TRBV12-4 and TRBJ1-2; 8 bases align to TRBD1. The CDR3 consists of 14 residues. Unmatched junction bases numbered 2, after V lost 5 bases and J lost 0 bases. CDR3 protein: CASSRDRTNYGYTF. CDR3 nucleotides: TGTGCCAGCAGTCGGGACAGGACTAACTATGGCTACACCTTC.

The V and J genes are TRBV18 and TRBJ2-7, with D perhaps TRBD1 (6 bases). This CDR3 has 14 residues. Germline V gene data show CDR1 as KGHSH and CDR2 as LQKENI. V gave up 2 bases and J gave up 7 bases, with 15 bases separating them. The DNA for the CDR3 is TGTGCCAGCTCACCAACACAGGGTTTGGGAGAGCAGTACTTC. The encoded protein is CASSPTQGLGEQYF.

CDR3: CAWSVQGVRNIQYF. Written as DNA, the CDR3 is TGTGCCTGGAGTGTACAGGGTGTCCGGAACATTCAGTACTTC. This chain connects TRBV30 to TRBJ2-4; D possibly corresponds to TRBD1 (6 bases). The CDR3 has 14 residues. V was shortened by 0 bases and J by 7 bases, with 13 bases between the two germline ends. Looked up from germline, CDR1 is GTSNPN and CDR2 is SVGIG (reference sequence).

This clonotype was recorded once. J is TRBJ2-1 and V is TRBV18; no reliable D call. V lost 3 bases and J lost 5, with 8 bases in between. In germline, CDR1 is KGHSH, CDR2 LQKENI. The CDR3 contains 13 residues. CDR3 sequence (DNA): TGTGCCAGCTCACCGTCCAGCCACAATGAGCAGTTCTTC. Its translation: CASSPSSHNEQFF.

The chain recombines TRBV12-5 with TRBJ1-3; D gene uncertain. Germline assignment: CDR1 LGHNT and CDR2 FRNRAP. The ends were cut back, 6 bases at V and 1 base at J, with 7 bases in the middle. This CDR3 region has 13 residues. The CDR3 DNA sequence: TGTGCTAGTGGCCCCGCATCTGGAAACACCATATATTTT. Translating it yields CASGPASGNTIYF.

This chain joins TRBV15 and TRBJ2-1; D ambiguous. The V and J ends lost 0 bases and 5 bases respectively, with 5 bases between them. CDR1 is LNHNV, CDR2 YYDKDF, per germline (reference sequence). There are 13 residues in the CDR3. DNA for the CDR3: TGTGCCACCAGCAGAGATAATAACAATGAGCAGTTCTTC. It codes for CATSRDNNNEQFF. The variable domain in full, completed from reference TRBV15 and TRBJ2-1, reads DAMVIQNPRYQVTQFGKPVTLSCSQTLNHNVMYWYQQKSSQAPKLLFHYYDKDFNNEADTPDNFQSRRPNTSFCFLDIRSPGLGDTAMYLCATSRDNNNEQFFGPGTRLTVL.